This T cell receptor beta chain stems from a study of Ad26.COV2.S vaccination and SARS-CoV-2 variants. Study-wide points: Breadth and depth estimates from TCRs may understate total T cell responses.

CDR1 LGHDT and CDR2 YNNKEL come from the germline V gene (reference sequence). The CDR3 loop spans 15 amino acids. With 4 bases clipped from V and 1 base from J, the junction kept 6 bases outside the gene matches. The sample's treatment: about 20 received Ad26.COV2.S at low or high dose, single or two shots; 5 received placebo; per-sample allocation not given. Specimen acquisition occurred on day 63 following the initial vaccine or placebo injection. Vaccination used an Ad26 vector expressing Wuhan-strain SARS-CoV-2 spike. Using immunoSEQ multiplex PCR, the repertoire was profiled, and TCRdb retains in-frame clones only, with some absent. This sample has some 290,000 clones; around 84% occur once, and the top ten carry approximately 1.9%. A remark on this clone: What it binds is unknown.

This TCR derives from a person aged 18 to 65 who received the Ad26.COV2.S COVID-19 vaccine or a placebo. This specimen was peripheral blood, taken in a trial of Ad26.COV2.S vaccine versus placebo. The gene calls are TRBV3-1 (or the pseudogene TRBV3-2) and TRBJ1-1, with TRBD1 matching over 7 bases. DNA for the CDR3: TGTGCCAGCAGCCCTCGGGACAGCTGGAACACTGAAGCTTTCTTT. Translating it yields CASSPRDSWNTEAFF.